Detailed here is one TCR beta chain. Only in-frame clones appear in the TCRdb table, and some are missing; sequencing was by immunoSEQ multiplex PCR. The top ten clones hold roughly 2% of a sample with about 130,000 clones, around 90% of them seen once. The data were taken from a study of cytomegalovirus exposure and HLA in healthy donors. Germline CDR1 is WSHSY and CDR2 is SAAADI. CDR3 size: 14 residues. V was shortened by 1 base and J by 2 bases, with 9 bases between the two germline ends. This clonotype originated in a woman in her late teens or twenties in good health and CMV-seronegative. The gene calls are TRBV10-2 and TRBJ2-7; maybe TRBD2 (5 bases). What was sequenced was PBMCs. CDR3 coding DNA: TGCGCCAGCAGTGAGTGGGCGGGCCCCTACGAGCAGTACTTC. Translating it yields CASSEWAGPYEQYF.